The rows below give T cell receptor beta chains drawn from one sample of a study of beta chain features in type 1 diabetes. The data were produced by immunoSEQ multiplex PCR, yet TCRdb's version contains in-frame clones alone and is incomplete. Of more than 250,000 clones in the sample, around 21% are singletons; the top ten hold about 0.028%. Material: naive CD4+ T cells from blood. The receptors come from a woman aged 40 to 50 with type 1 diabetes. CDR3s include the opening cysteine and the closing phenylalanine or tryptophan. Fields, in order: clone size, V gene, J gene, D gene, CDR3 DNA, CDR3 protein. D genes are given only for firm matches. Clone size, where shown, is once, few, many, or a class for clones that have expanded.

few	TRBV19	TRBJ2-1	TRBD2	TGTGCCAGTATATCTCAAGCGGGGTCGGGGGATGAGCAGTTCTTC	CASISQAGSGDEQFF
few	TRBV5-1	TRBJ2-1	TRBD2	TGCGCCAGCAGCTTGCTACTAGCGGGACTCCGGGATGAGCAGTTCTTC	CASSLLLAGLRDEQFF
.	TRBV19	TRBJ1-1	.	TGTGCCAGTAGTTTCCGGGATTCGGGCACTGAAGCTTTCTTT	CASSFRDSGTEAFF
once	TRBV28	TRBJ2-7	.	TGTGCCAGCAGACAGGGTTACTACGAGCAGTACTTC	CASRQGYYEQYF
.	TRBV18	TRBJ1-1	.	TGTGCCAGCTCGCCGCGAGACACTGAAGCTTTCTTT	CASSPRDTEAFF
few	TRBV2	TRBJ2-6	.	TGTGCCAGCAGTGAAGGGATGGCGGTACTGGGCGTCCTGACTTTC	CASSEGMAVLGVLTF
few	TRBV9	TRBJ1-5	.	TGTGCCAGCTCCCGGAGTGGCAATCAGCCCCAGCATTTT	CASSRSGNQPQHF
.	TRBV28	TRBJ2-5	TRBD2	TGTGCCAGCAGTCCCGAGGGGAGGGACGAGACCCAGTACTTC	CASSPEGRDETQYF
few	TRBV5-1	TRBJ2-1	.	TGCGCCAGCAGCTTGGACGCGGAAACCAATGAGCAGTTCTTC	CASSLDAETNEQFF
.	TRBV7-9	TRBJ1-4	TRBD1	TGTGCCAGCAGTCCCGGACAGGGGAATGAAAAACTGTTTTTT	CASSPGQGNEKLFF
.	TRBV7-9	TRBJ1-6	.	TGTGCCAGCAGCTTAGAGGGGGTTGAGATTAATTCACCCCTCCACTTT	CASSLEGVEINSPLHF
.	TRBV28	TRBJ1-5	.	TGTGCCAGCAGTCTACAGGGACAGCCCCAGCATTTT	CASSLQGQPQHF
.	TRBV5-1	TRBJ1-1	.	TGCGCCAGCAGCTTGGTAGTCGGAGGGACGGGTACTGAAGCTTTCTTT	CASSLVVGGTGTEAFF
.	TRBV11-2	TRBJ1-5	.	TGTGCCAGCAGCCCTAGTGCCCCCGGACAGCCCCAGCATTTT	CASSPSAPGQPQHF
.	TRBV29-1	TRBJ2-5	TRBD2	TGCAGCGTTGTCCTTAGCGGGAGGGCGGGGGAGACCCAGTACTTC	CSVVLSGRAGETQYF
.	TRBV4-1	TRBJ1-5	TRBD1	TGCGCCAGCAGCCACCCGACAGGGGACAATCAGCCCCAGCATTTT	CASSHPTGDNQPQHF
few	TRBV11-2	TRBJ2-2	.	TGTGCCAGCAGCTTAGGCGGGTCGACGAACCGGAGGGAGCTGTTTTTT	CASSLGGSTNRRELFF
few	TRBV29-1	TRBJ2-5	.	TGCAGCGCTCCCGGGAGCCAGAGCCAAGAGACCCAGTACTTC	CSAPGSQSQETQYF
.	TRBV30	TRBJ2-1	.	TGTGCCTCCCCCCGGGAGAGAACCCTTTACAATGAGCAGTTCTTC	CASPRERTLYNEQFF
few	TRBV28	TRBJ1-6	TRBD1	TGTGCCAGCCGGGACAGCGGTTCACCCCTCCACTTT	CASRDSGSPLHF
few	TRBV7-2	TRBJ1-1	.	TGTGCCAGCAGTACTGCTACAGGAAACACTGAAGCTTTCTTT	CASSTATGNTEAFF